This paragraph reports one T cell receptor (beta chain). Libraries were prepared by immunoSEQ multiplex PCR; TCRdb keeps only in-frame clonotypes and omits some of them. The sample lists a few million clones, just over 90% occurring once. This record comes from a study of shared clonotypes between healthy human individuals. The naive CD8 population came from CD45RO-negative cells selected for CCR7, without terminally differentiated effector memory CD45RA+ cells. Germline CDR1 SGHDN, CDR2 FVKESK. The CDR3 totals 17 residues. The V and J ends lost 4 bases and 2 bases, in that order; junction bases with no gene match: 13.

The J gene is TRBJ2-7, the V gene TRBV14; 8 nucleotides agree with TRBD2. What was sequenced was naive CD8+ T cells from PBMCs. The sequence derives from a man between 18 and 35 years old in good health. Some clones in this sample may be carry-over from other donors' samples. The CDR3 loop reads CASSPNLRLAGPYEQYF. The CDR3 bases are TGTGCCAGCAGCCCCAACCTGCGGCTAGCGGGTCCCTACGAGCAGTACTTC. The full variable domain, completed using reference TRBV14 and TRBJ2-7, is EAGVTQFPSHSVIEKGQTVTLRCDPISGHDNLYWYRRVMGKEIKFLLHFVKESKQDESGMPNNRFLAERTGGTYSTLKVQPAELEDSGVYFCASSPNLRLAGPYEQYFGPGTRLTVT.